This passage covers 4 T cell receptor beta chains from one sample sequenced in a study of cytomegalovirus exposure and HLA in healthy donors. It was with 60 Vbeta and 13 Jbeta primers that the PCR ran. Sequenced by immunoSEQ multiplex PCR; TCRdb stores in-frame clones only, minus some. The sample includes roughly 110,000 clones, about four fifths of them seen just once. What was sequenced was PBMCs. These receptors came from a woman aged 18 to 35 in good health and CMV-seronegative.

This clone has a handful of counts. CDR3 DNA sequence: TGTGCCAGCAGCTTGGACAGAGCGGCCGGGGAGCTGTTTTTT. Protein: CASSLDRAAGELFF. The gene calls are TRBV5-6 and TRBJ2-2, with a possible D match to TRBD2 (5 bases). CDR3 length: 14 residues. CDR1 and CDR2 (germline): SGHDT, YYEEEE. Trimming removed 0 bases at V and 6 bases at J, with 9 bases between. The whole variable domain, remainder taken from reference TRBV5-6 and TRBJ2-2, is DAGVTQSPTHLIKTRGQQVTLRCSPKSGHDTVSWYQQALGQGPQFIFQYYEEEERQRGNFPDRFSGHQFPNYSSELNVNALLLGDSALYLCASSLDRAAGELFFGEGSRLTVL.

This sequence joins TRBV19 and TRBJ1-1; TRBD1 is a possible D gene (5 bases). The CDR3 is made up of 14 amino acids. Trimming pared 2 bases from V and 4 bases from J, leaving 11 bases between. Germline assignment: CDR1 LNHDA and CDR2 SQIVND (reference sequence). As DNA, the CDR3 is TGTGCCAGTAGTATATGGGGGGAGAGCACTGAAGCTTTCTTT. Its translation: CASSIWGESTEAFF.

In this sample, this clone turned up a few times. The V call is TRBV9, the J call TRBJ2-1; D not resolved. CDR1 and CDR2 (germline): SGDLS, YYNGEE. Between the trimmed V and J ends, which lost 0 bases and 7 bases, there was a span of 8 bases. The CDR3 length is 13 residues. The CDR3 DNA reads TGTGCCAGCAGCGTAGCTCCGCAGAATGAGCAGTTCTTC. Amino acid sequence: CASSVAPQNEQFF.

The genes are TRBV28 and TRBJ1-2; 10 positions agree with TRBD1. The V and J ends lost 6 bases and 6 bases, in that order; junction bases with no gene match: 4. Germline-derived CDR1 and CDR2 are MDHEN and SYDVKM. The CDR3 is 13 amino acids. CDR3 nucleotide sequence: TGTGCCAGCAGAAGACAGGGGGCGAATGGCTACACCTTC. Amino acid sequence: CASRRQGANGYTF.